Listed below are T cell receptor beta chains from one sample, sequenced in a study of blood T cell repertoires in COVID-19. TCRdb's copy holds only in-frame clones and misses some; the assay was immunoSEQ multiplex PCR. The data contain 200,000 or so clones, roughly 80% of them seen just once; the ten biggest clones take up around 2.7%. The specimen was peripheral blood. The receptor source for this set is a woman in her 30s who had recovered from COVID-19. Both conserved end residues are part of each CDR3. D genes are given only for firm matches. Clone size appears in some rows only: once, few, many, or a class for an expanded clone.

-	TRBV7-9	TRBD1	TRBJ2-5	CASSFDRGSETQYF	TGTGCCAGCAGCTTTGACAGGGGGTCAGAGACCCAGTACTTC
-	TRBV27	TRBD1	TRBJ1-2	CASSPTRTGGGNGYTF	TGTGCCAGCAGTCCAACAAGGACAGGGGGAGGGAATGGCTACACCTTC
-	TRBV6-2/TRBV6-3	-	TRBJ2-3	CASSLGVAQYF	TGTGCCAGCAGTCTTGGAGTAGCGCAGTATTTT
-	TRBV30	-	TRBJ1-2	CAWSDFTLAGYTF	TGTGCCTGGAGTGACTTTACGCTCGCTGGCTACACCTTC
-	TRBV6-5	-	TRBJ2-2	CASSNPGDTGELFF	TGTGCCAGCAGTAATCCGGGGGACACCGGGGAGCTGTTTTTT
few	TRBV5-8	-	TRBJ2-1	CASSPEMAGPYNEQFF	TGTGCCAGCAGCCCTGAGATGGCAGGCCCCTACAATGAGCAGTTCTTC
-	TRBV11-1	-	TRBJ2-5	CASSLGRGQETQYF	TGTGCCAGCAGCTTAGGCCGGGGACAAGAGACCCAGTACTTC
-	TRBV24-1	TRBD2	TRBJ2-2	CATSVPSGDTGELFF	TGTGCCACCAGTGTCCCTAGCGGTGACACCGGGGAGCTGTTTTTT
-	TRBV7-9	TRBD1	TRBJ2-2	CASSFWDRVNTGELFF	TGTGCCAGCAGCTTTTGGGACAGAGTTAACACCGGGGAGCTGTTTTTT
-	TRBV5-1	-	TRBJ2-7	CASSLRSPGKMDEQYF	TGCGCCAGCAGCTTGCGAAGCCCAGGGAAAATGGACGAGCAGTACTTC
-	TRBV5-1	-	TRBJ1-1	CASSLDQMNTEAFF	TGCGCCAGCAGCTTGGATCAGATGAACACTGAAGCTTTCTTT
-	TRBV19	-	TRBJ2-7	CASSMWGGYEQYF	TGTGCCAGTAGTATGTGGGGAGGCTACGAGCAGTACTTC
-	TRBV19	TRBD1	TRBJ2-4	CASSQSGGITKNIQYF	TGTGCCAGCTCCCAGTCAGGGGGCATAACCAAAAACATTCAGTACTTC
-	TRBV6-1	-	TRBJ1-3	CASSEYLGGTDGNTIYF	TGTGCCAGCAGTGAATATCTGGGGGGAACTGATGGAAACACCATATATTTT
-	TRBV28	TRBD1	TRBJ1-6	CASTRGESYNSPLHF	TGTGCCAGCACCAGGGGGGAGTCCTATAATTCACCCCTCCACTTT
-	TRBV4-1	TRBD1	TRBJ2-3	CASSQGPGQGARDTQYF	TGCGCCAGCAGCCAAGGGCCGGGACAGGGGGCGAGAGATACGCAGTATTTT
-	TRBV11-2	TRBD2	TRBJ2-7	CASSLAVGGPWEQYF	TGTGCCAGCAGCTTAGCGGTGGGAGGGCCTTGGGAGCAGTACTTC
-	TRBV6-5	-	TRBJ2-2	CASSYGVGGRPGELFF	TGTGCCAGCAGTTACGGGGTCGGGGGAAGGCCCGGGGAGCTGTTTTTT
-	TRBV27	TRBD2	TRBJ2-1	CASSPLAVSYNEQFF	TGTGCCAGCAGTCCCCTAGCGGTTTCCTACAATGAGCAGTTCTTC
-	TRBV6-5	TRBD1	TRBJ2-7	CASSSYVGGQVHEQYF	TGTGCCAGCAGTTCCTACGTGGGGGGACAGGTACACGAGCAGTACTTC
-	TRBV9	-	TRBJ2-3	CASSVSGDTDTQYF	TGTGCCAGCAGCGTATCAGGGGACACAGATACGCAGTATTTT
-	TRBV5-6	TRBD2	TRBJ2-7	CASSSELAGGPHEQYF	TGTGCCAGCAGCTCAGAACTAGCGGGAGGGCCCCACGAGCAGTACTTC
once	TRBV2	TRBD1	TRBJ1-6	CANQGDRMNSPLHF	TGTGCCAACCAGGGGGACAGGATGAATTCACCCCTCCACTTT
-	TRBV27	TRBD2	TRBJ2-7	CASSLRASGLAGFIYEGQYF	TGTGCCAGCAGTTTAAGGGCTAGTGGACTAGCGGGATTTATTTACGAGGGGCAGTACTTC
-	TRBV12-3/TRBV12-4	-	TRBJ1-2	CASSPSMGAGYTF	TGTGCCAGCAGCCCGAGTATGGGGGCTGGCTACACCTTC
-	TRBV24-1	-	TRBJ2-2	CATSDPQGITGELFF	TGTGCCACCAGTGATCCACAGGGTATCACCGGGGAGCTGTTTTTT
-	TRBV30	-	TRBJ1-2	CAWSPGVYGYTF	TGTGCCTGGAGTCCCGGAGTTTATGGCTACACCTTC
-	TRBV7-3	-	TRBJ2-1	CASSPEGEHNEQFF	TGTGCCAGCAGCCCTGAAGGGGAACACAATGAGCAGTTCTTC
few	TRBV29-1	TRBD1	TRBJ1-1	CSVPDREKGAFF	TGCAGCGTTCCGGACAGGGAAAAAGGGGCTTTCTTT
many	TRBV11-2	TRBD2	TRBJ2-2	CASSSLAGEAGELFF	TGTGCCAGCAGCTCACTAGCGGGAGAGGCCGGGGAGCTGTTTTTT
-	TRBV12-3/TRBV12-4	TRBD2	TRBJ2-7	CASSTGLDGEQYF	TGTGCCAGCAGTACCGGACTAGACGGCGAGCAGTACTTC
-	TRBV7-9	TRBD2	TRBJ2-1	CASATSAFYNEQFF	TGTGCCAGCGCCACTAGCGCCTTCTACAATGAGCAGTTCTTC
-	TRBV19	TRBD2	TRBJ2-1	CASSTLRLAGAYNEQFF	TGTGCCAGTAGTACCTTAAGACTAGCGGGGGCCTACAATGAGCAGTTCTTC
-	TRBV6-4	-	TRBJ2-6	CASSDGHHSGANVLTF	TGTGCCAGCAGTGACGGGCATCACTCTGGGGCCAACGTCCTGACTTTC
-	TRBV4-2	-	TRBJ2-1	CASSQDLGQGSDEQFF	TGTGCCAGCAGCCAAGATCTAGGGCAGGGCTCGGATGAGCAGTTCTTC
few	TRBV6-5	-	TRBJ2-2	CASRRVGGPGELFF	TGTGCCAGCAGGAGGGTTGGGGGCCCCGGGGAGCTGTTTTTT
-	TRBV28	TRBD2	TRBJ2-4	CASSPRGTSGRNIQYF	TGTGCCAGCAGTCCACGGGGGACTAGCGGGAGGAACATTCAGTACTTC
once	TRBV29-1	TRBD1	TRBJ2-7	CSVGGQTYEQYF	TGCAGCGTTGGGGGACAGACCTACGAGCAGTACTTC
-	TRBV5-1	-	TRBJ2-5	CASSLPQGETQYF	TGCGCCAGCAGCTTACCCCAGGGGGAGACCCAGTACTTC
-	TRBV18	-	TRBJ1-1	CASSPPIREAFF	TGTGCCAGCTCACCACCGATCAGGGAAGCTTTCTTT
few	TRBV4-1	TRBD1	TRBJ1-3	CASSPGQGSNSGNTIYF	TGCGCCAGCAGCCCGGGACAGGGGTCTAACTCTGGAAACACCATATATTTT
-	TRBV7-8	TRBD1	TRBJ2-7	CASSSQGALGFNEQYF	TGTGCCAGCAGCTCGCAGGGGGCACTAGGATTCAACGAGCAGTACTTC
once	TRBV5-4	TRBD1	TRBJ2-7	CASSLGQGAPGKQYF	TGTGCCAGCAGCTTGGGACAGGGGGCGCCGGGCAAGCAGTACTTC
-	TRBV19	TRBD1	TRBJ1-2	CASSYRGNYGYTF	TGTGCCAGTAGTTACAGGGGCAACTATGGCTACACCTTC
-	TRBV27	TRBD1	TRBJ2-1	CASKRTGDYNEQFF	TGTGCCAGCAAGAGGACAGGAGATTACAATGAGCAGTTCTTC
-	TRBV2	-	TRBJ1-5	CASMIAGGNQPQHF	TGTGCCAGCATGATTGCGGGGGGCAATCAGCCCCAGCATTTT
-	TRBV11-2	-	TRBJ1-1	CASSHLGGQSNTEAFF	TGTGCCAGCAGCCACTTAGGAGGGCAGTCGAACACTGAAGCTTTCTTT
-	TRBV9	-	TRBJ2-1	CASSGRANPYNEQFF	TGTGCCAGCAGCGGGAGGGCTAATCCCTACAATGAGCAGTTCTTC